The sample holds a few counts of the clone carrying this T cell receptor delta chain. This record comes from a study of gamma-delta chains in newborns, infants, children. Study details: Microbial exposure reportedly drives polyclonal innate γδ T cell expansion after birth.

Germline CDR1 is NSMFDY and CDR2 is ISSIKDK. V dropped 0 bases and J dropped 2; count of bases not matched to a gene: 10. The length of the CDR3 is 20 residues. TCRdb re-called the reads with CATT. The sample records about 15,000 delta-chain clones, around 7% being singletons. The J gene is TRDJ3, the V gene TRAV29/DV5; 11 positions agree with TRDD3. Sequencing was done on a sample of blood. The TCR sequence derives from a child who was a newborn, infant or young child, either healthy, febrile or measles-vaccinated (not recorded which). The CDR3 sequence is CAASVGSLLGDTWDTRQMFF. The CDR3 nucleotides read TGTGCAGCAAGCGTCGGGAGTTTACTGGGGGATACCTGGGACACCCGACAGATGTTTTTC.